Each of the 18 T cell receptor beta chains below was sequenced from the same sample in a study of blood T cell repertoires in COVID-19. Sequencing used immunoSEQ multiplex PCR; TCRdb keeps in-frame clones, though not all of them. Among 88,000 or so clones, approximately 86% were seen once, and the ten largest hold approximately 6.8%. The specimen was peripheral blood. The receptors were sampled from a man aged 55-75 years with acute or convalescent COVID-19.

The chain combines TRBV5-1 with TRBJ2-6; TRBD1 matches at 10 bases. Germline V gene lookup returns CDR1 SGHRS and CDR2 YFSETQ. The CDR3 runs 18 residues. Unmatched junction bases numbered 14, after V lost 7 bases and J lost 4 bases. For the CDR3, the DNA is TGCGCCAGCCGACATATCCCGGGACAGGGGTCCGGGGCCAACGTCCTGACTTTC. This encodes CASRHIPGQGSGANVLTF.

The sample holds a few counts of this clone. V usage is TRBV2 and J usage is TRBJ2-7; 9 nucleotides align to TRBD1. Trimming took 6 bases from V and 6 from J; bases not matched to a gene: 9. The CDR3 is 14 residues long. Germline V gene data show CDR1 as SNHLY and CDR2 as FYNNEI. CDR3: CASRDSGTGPEQYF. The CDR3 nucleotides read TGTGCCAGCAGGGATTCTGGGACAGGGCCCGAGCAGTACTTC.

The V gene is TRBV27, the J gene TRBJ1-2; D is perhaps TRBD1 (6 bases). V gave up 5 bases and J gave up 6 bases, with 13 bases separating them. Germline V gene lookup returns CDR1 MNHEY and CDR2 SMNVEV (reference sequence). This CDR3 region has 13 residues. Here the CDR3 DNA reads TGTGCCAGCAGTCGCAGGGGATTCAATGGCTACACCTTC. Amino acids: CASSRRGFNGYTF.

The CDR3 nucleotides read TGCGCCAGCAGCGGAACAAATAGCGGGAAAGGGACCGGGGAGCTGTTTTTT. It is translated as CASSGTNSGKGTGELFF. The V gene is TRBV5-1, the J gene TRBJ2-2; 8 bases map to TRBD2. After removal of 4 bases from V and 5 bases from J, the junction contained 13 bases not matched to a gene. Germline values: CDR1 SGHRS, CDR2 YFSETQ. The CDR3 totals 17 residues.

This clone appeared once. J is TRBJ2-3 and V is TRBV9; 10 nucleotides match TRBD1. Germline V lookup: CDR1 SGDLS, CDR2 YYNGEE. V shed 3 bases and J 6 bases; nucleotides not matched to a gene: 4. The CDR3 extends over 14 amino acids. The CDR3 loop is CASSDDRGPDTQYF. CDR3 bases: TGTGCCAGCAGCGACGACAGGGGGCCGGATACGCAGTATTTT.

The chain carries TRBV18 and TRBJ2-1; D possibly corresponds to TRBD2 (5 bases). Per the germline V gene, CDR1 is KGHSH and CDR2 is LQKENI. The CDR3 totals 12 residues. V was pared by 5 bases and J by 9 bases, with 11 bases between. CDR3 sequence reads: CASSSGGGEQFF. DNA of the CDR3: TGTGCCAGCTCATCGGGTGGAGGTGAGCAGTTCTTC.

The V and J genes are TRBV7-6 and TRBJ2-7, with D perhaps TRBD2 (7 bases). V dropped 5 bases and J dropped 3 bases, with 14 bases sitting between them. This CDR3 contains 14 residues. Germline-derived CDR1 and CDR2 are SGHVS and FNYEAQ. The CDR3 spells CASSTRGGSYEQYF. The CDR3 DNA is TGTGCCAGCAGCACTAGGGGGGGGAGCTACGAGCAGTACTTC.

This clone has more than one count but fewer than ten. V gene TRBV18 combines with J gene TRBJ1-1; 9 bases fit TRBD1. This CDR3 has 15 residues. Germline V gene lookup returns CDR1 KGHSH and CDR2 LQKENI. V gave up 3 bases and J gave up 5 bases; unmatched junction bases: 7. CDR3 protein: CASSPGQGRFTEAFF. The CDR3 DNA is TGTGCCAGCTCACCCGGACAGGGGAGGTTTACTGAAGCTTTCTTT. Full variable domain (rest looked up from reference TRBV18 and TRBJ1-1): NAGVMQNPRHLVRRRGQEARLRCSPMKGHSHVYWYRQLPEEGLKFMVYLQKENIIDESGMPKERFSAEFPKEGPSILRIQQVVRGDSAAYFCASSPGQGRFTEAFFGQGTRLTVV.

The gene calls are TRBV29-1 and TRBJ2-2; 8 bases line up with TRBD1. V gave up 7 bases and J gave up 3 bases; unmatched junction bases: 7. The CDR3 runs 14 residues. Germline V gene lookup returns CDR1 SQVTM and CDR2 ANQGSEA. The CDR3 here is CSALLTGDTGELFF. DNA for the CDR3: TGCAGCGCCCTTTTGACAGGGGACACCGGGGAGCTGTTTTTT.

The rearrangement uses TRBV27 and TRBJ2-2; 9 positions match TRBD1. CDR1 and CDR2 from the germline V gene are MNHEY and SMNVEV (reference sequence). CDR3 size: 14 residues. Trimming at V came to 3 bases and at J to 5 bases, leaving 1 base not matched to a gene. In DNA, the CDR3 is TGTGCCAGCAGTTTTGGGACAGGGACCGGGGAGCTGTTTTTT. Protein product: CASSFGTGTGELFF.

V usage is TRBV6-1 and J usage is TRBJ1-4; weak D call: TRBD1 (6 bases). Germline lookup yields CDR1 MNHNS and CDR2 SASEGT. This CDR3 comprises 14 residues. V lost 1 base and J 7 bases, leaving 10 bases between the germline ends. In nucleotides, the CDR3 is TGTGCCAGCAGTGAAGGGGGGGGCGGTGAAAAACTGTTTTTT. This codes for CASSEGGGGEKLFF.

A few counts support this clone. J is TRBJ1-5 and V is TRBV7-9, with D uncertain. Trimming took off 0 bases at V and 4 bases at J, with 7 bases between the two ends. In germline, CDR1 is SEHNR, CDR2 FQNEAQ (reference sequence). The CDR3 covers 14 residues. As DNA, the CDR3 is TGTGCCAGCAGCTTAGCCACGGGGAATCAGCCCCAGCATTTT. Its protein is CASSLATGNQPQHF.

The V gene is TRBV5-4, the J gene TRBJ1-1, with TRBD1 matching over 10 bases. V lost 5 bases to trimming and J lost 0 bases; unmatched junction nucleotides: 1. The CDR3 is made up of 14 amino acids. Germline loops: CDR1 SGHNT, CDR2 YYREEE (reference sequence). CDR3 sequence reads: CASRDRGMNTEAFF. CDR3 bases: TGTGCCAGCAGGGACAGGGGGATGAACACTGAAGCTTTCTTT.

The chain is built from TRBV27 and TRBJ2-5, with 8 bases identical to TRBD2. Germline trimming cut 0 bases from V and 1 base from J; bases unmatched to any gene: 13. The CDR3 length is 19 residues. CDR1 and CDR2 (germline): MNHEY, SMNVEV (reference sequence). The CDR3 protein is CASSLSGSGKRGGQETQYF. CDR3 coding DNA: TGTGCCAGCAGTTTATCCGGTAGCGGGAAAAGGGGGGGCCAAGAGACCCAGTACTTC.

The CDR3 DNA is TGTGCCAGCAGGAATACAGGGGGGCAAGGGTATGGCTACACCTTC. Translating it yields CASRNTGGQGYGYTF. The chain is built from TRBV6-5 and TRBJ1-2; TRBD1 aligns across 8 bases. The germline gives CDR1 MNHEY, CDR2 SVGAGI. The CDR3 extends over 15 amino acids. V lost 6 bases, J lost 5 bases, and 11 bases stayed unmatched.

The genes are TRBV27 and TRBJ1-2; D unclear. The length of the CDR3 is 12 residues. Trimming removed 4 bases from V and 8 bases from J, with 11 bases in between. Looked up from germline, CDR1 is MNHEY and CDR2 is SMNVEV (reference sequence). The CDR3 DNA reads TGTGCCAGCAGTTCTACCCGTACCGGCTACACCTTC. It yields the protein CASSSTRTGYTF.

This rearrangement joins TRBV5-1 to TRBJ2-7; a weak D match, TRBD2 (6 bases). V lost 5 bases, J lost 0 bases, and 12 bases lay in between. The CDR3 is made up of 14 amino acids. Germline-derived CDR1 and CDR2 are SGHRS and YFSETQ. In nucleotides, the CDR3 is TGCGCCAGCAGACCGACCGGGAGCTCCTACGAGCAGTACTTC. Translation gives CASRPTGSSYEQYF. Full variable domain (missing parts from reference TRBV5-1 and TRBJ2-7): KAGVTQTPRYLIKTRGQQVTLSCSPISGHRSVSWYQQTPGQGLQFLFEYFSETQRNKGNFPGRFSGRQFSNSRSEMNVSTLELGDSALYLCASRPTGSSYEQYFGPGTRLTVT.

The J gene is TRBJ1-1, the V gene TRBV11-2; D perhaps matches TRBD1 (6 bases). Germline-derived CDR1 and CDR2 are SGHAT and FQNNGV. The CDR3 sequence is 14 residues long. Trimming shortened V by 1 base and J by 3 bases, and 9 bases separated the two germline ends. CDR3 loop: CASSLVGGDTEAFF. As DNA, the CDR3 is TGTGCCAGCAGCTTAGTAGGGGGGGACACTGAAGCTTTCTTT.